The rows below give T cell receptor beta chains drawn from one sample of a study of blood T cell repertoires in COVID-19. Produced via immunoSEQ multiplex PCR; TCRdb's table is partial and in-frame only. The table lists roughly 92,000 clones, 90% of them singletons. Input material: peripheral blood. These receptors were taken from a woman older than 75 with active or convalescent COVID-19. CDR3s include the opening cysteine and the closing phenylalanine or tryptophan. The D gene is left open where the match is weak. Clone size is given for some rows only: seen once, a few or many times, or a class if the clone is expanded.

abundance,len,v_gene,j_gene,d_gene,CDR3nt,CDR3aa
-,13,TRBV2,TRBJ2-6,-,TGTGCCAGCAGTTCTCAGGGGGCCAACGTCCTGACTTTC,CASSSQGANVLTF
-,13,TRBV6-5,TRBJ1-5,-,TGTGCCAGCAGGATACAGGGCGAACAGCCCCAGCATTTT,CASRIQGEQPQHF
-,16,TRBV5-4,TRBJ2-3,TRBD2,TGTGCCAGCGTTGGAGATAGCGGGAGAGGTCCAGATACGCAGTATTTT,CASVGDSGRGPDTQYF
-,15,TRBV7-2,TRBJ1-1,-,TGTGCCAGCAGCTCCCTGGGAGGGGGGCGGACTGAAGCTTTCTTT,CASSSLGGGRTEAFF
-,17,TRBV7-8,TRBJ2-6,TRBD2,TGTGCCAGCCGTTTCTCAGGGCTACTAGCGGGGGGGAACGTCCTGACTTTC,CASRFSGLLAGGNVLTF
-,16,TRBV7-8,TRBJ2-2,TRBD1,TGTGCCTTGGGGACAGGGATAATGACGGCGGGCGGGGAGCTGTTTTTT,CALGTGIMTAGGELFF
-,14,TRBV7-2,TRBJ2-5,-,TGTGCCAGCAGCTTATTCGTGGGAGAAGAGACCCAGTACTTC,CASSLFVGEETQYF
-,17,TRBV28,TRBJ2-2,-,TGTGCCAGCAGTCCTCCCCTCGGACTGGGAAACACCGGGGAGCTGTTTTTT,CASSPPLGLGNTGELFF
-,15,TRBV4-3,TRBJ1-4,TRBD1,TGCGCCAGCAGTCTTACAGGGGCAGGAGATGAAAAACTGTTTTTT,CASSLTGAGDEKLFF
-,14,TRBV11-2,TRBJ1-5,-,TGTGCCAGCAGCTTTCAGGGGTGGTATCAGCCCCAGCATTTT,CASSFQGWYQPQHF
-,15,TRBV19,TRBJ1-5,-,TGTGCCAGTAGTACCTCCCGACTCACCAATCAGCCCCAGCATTTT,CASSTSRLTNQPQHF
-,16,TRBV28,TRBJ2-1,TRBD1,TGTGCCAGCAGGACTTGGGGGCCGACAGGGGGTAATGAGCAGTTCTTC,CASRTWGPTGGNEQFF
-,14,TRBV27,TRBJ2-7,-,TGTGCCAGCAGTCCCCGGACATTTCACTACGAGCAGTACTTC,CASSPRTFHYEQYF
-,13,TRBV10-3,TRBJ1-2,TRBD1,TGTGCCATCAGTCCACAGGGGGACTATGGCTACACCTTC,CAISPQGDYGYTF
once,16,TRBV3-1/TRBV3-2,TRBJ2-1,-,TGTGCCAGCAGCCAAGATGTAAGTGGATTCGGAGATGAGCAGTTCTTC,CASSQDVSGFGDEQFF
-,16,TRBV4-1,TRBJ2-5,-,TGCGCCAGCAGCCAAGAAGGTACTAGCAGGCAAGAGACCCAGTACTTC,CASSQEGTSRQETQYF
once,14,TRBV11-3,TRBJ2-3,-,TGTGCCAGCAGCTTATCCAGCGGCACAGATACGCAGTATTTT,CASSLSSGTDTQYF
-,15,TRBV9,TRBJ2-1,-,TGTGCCAGCAGCGTAGCTAGCGACCCGTACAATGAGCAGTTCTTC,CASSVASDPYNEQFF
-,13,TRBV9,TRBJ2-3,-,TGTGCCAGCAGCCTGACTAGCACAGATACGCAGTATTTT,CASSLTSTDTQYF
-,13,TRBV6-5,TRBJ1-1,-,TGTGCCAGCATTAAAGGGGGGAACACTGAAGCTTTCTTT,CASIKGGNTEAFF
-,16,TRBV7-6,TRBJ1-5,TRBD1,TGTGCCAGCAGCGCAGGGACAGGGGCGCCGTTTTCGCCCCAGCATTTT,CASSAGTGAPFSPQHF
-,13,TRBV7-2,TRBJ2-5,-,TGTGCCAGCAGCTTAGTACGGGGGGAGACCCAGTACTTC,CASSLVRGETQYF
-,13,TRBV23-1,TRBJ1-1,TRBD1,TGCGCCAGCAATCGGCAGGGGGACACTGAAGCTTTCTTT,CASNRQGDTEAFF
-,15,TRBV9,TRBJ2-1,-,TGTGCCAGCAGCGTAGAATGGGGGGTGTTGAATGAGCAGTTCTTC,CASSVEWGVLNEQFF
-,13,TRBV15,TRBJ1-2,TRBD1,TGTGCCACCAGCAGTGGGACAGACTATGGCTACACCTTC,CATSSGTDYGYTF
-,14,TRBV3-1/TRBV3-2,TRBJ2-7,TRBD2,TGTGCCAGCAGGCGCGGGGGGACTAGCTACGAGCAGTACTTC,CASRRGGTSYEQYF
-,15,TRBV5-4,TRBJ2-7,-,TGTGCCAGCAGCTCACCCCCAGGGCTCGCCTACGAGCAGTACTTC,CASSSPPGLAYEQYF
few,15,TRBV11-2,TRBJ2-7,-,TGTGCCAGCAGCTTGGACTACCGAGGTCCCTACGAGCAGTACTTC,CASSLDYRGPYEQYF
-,15,TRBV4-3,TRBJ1-2,-,TGCGCCAGCAGCCAAGTGCTAGTCTCGGTCCTTGGCTACACCTTC,CASSQVLVSVLGYTF
-,14,TRBV27,TRBJ2-2,-,TGTGCCAGCAGTCCCGGACAATACACCGGGGAGCTGTTTTTT,CASSPGQYTGELFF
-,16,TRBV9,TRBJ1-1,-,TGTGCCAGCAGCGTAGTTGATCGGTGGTTGAACACTGAAGCTTTCTTT,CASSVVDRWLNTEAFF
-,13,TRBV6-5,TRBJ2-7,TRBD2,TGTGCCAGCAGTTACGCACTGGGAGGGGAGCAGTACTTC,CASSYALGGEQYF
once,14,TRBV25-1,TRBJ2-7,TRBD2,TGTGCCAGCACCAATCTAGCGGGAGGTGGCGAGCAGTACTTC,CASTNLAGGGEQYF
-,17,TRBV4-1,TRBJ2-4,TRBD2,TGCGCCAGCAGCCAAGGGGGACTAGCGGGACCCCGGGACATTCAGTACTTC,CASSQGGLAGPRDIQYF
-,16,TRBV3-1/TRBV3-2,TRBJ1-2,-,TGTGCCAGCAGCCACACACGGAAACTCACAGGGCCTGGCTACACCTTC,CASSHTRKLTGPGYTF
-,15,TRBV19,TRBJ1-5,-,TGTGCCAGTAGGAACTTTAAGAAAGGCAATCAGCCCCAGCATTTT,CASRNFKKGNQPQHF
-,15,TRBV7-2,TRBJ1-2,-,TGTGCCAGCAGCTTACGCCGGGGGACGGGGTATGGCTACACCTTC,CASSLRRGTGYGYTF
-,14,TRBV27,TRBJ2-3,-,TGTGCCAGCAGTTTAAATAGCGGTCTGGGATCGCAGTATTTT,CASSLNSGLGSQYF
-,14,TRBV28,TRBJ1-5,-,TGTGCCAGCAGTCTCCCGCGCAGCAATCAGCCCCAGCATTTT,CASSLPRSNQPQHF
-,13,TRBV5-4,TRBJ2-1,-,TGTGCCAGCAGCTTGGTGGGAGAACGTGAGCAGTTCTTC,CASSLVGEREQFF
-,14,TRBV7-2,TRBJ2-7,-,TGTGCCAGCAGCTTAGCCGGGAGCAGGTACGAGCAGTACTTC,CASSLAGSRYEQYF
-,15,TRBV28,TRBJ2-7,TRBD1,TGTGCCAGCAGTTTGGGGACAGACCCCTCCTACGAGCAGTACTTC,CASSLGTDPSYEQYF
-,14,TRBV7-2,TRBJ1-1,-,TGTGCCAGCAGCTTAGGCCAGGGAGGTCCTGAAGCTTTCTTT,CASSLGQGGPEAFF
-,16,TRBV19,TRBJ1-2,-,TGTGCCAGTAGTATAGATTGGGCAACTGGTGTTGGTGGCTACACCTTC,CASSIDWATGVGGYTF
-,16,TRBV9,TRBJ2-2,TRBD1,TGTGCCAGCAGCGACCGGGACAGGGGGCGTCCCGGGGAGCTGTTTTTT,CASSDRDRGRPGELFF
-,13,TRBV5-6,TRBJ1-6,-,TGTGCCAGCAGCTTCCCGGAGAGAGCACCCCTCCACTTT,CASSFPERAPLHF
-,15,TRBV5-6,TRBJ2-5,TRBD2,TGTGCCAGCAGCTTCCTAGCGGGAGTGAAAGAGACCCAGTACTTC,CASSFLAGVKETQYF
-,14,TRBV20-1,TRBJ2-7,TRBD2,TGCAGTGCTAGTGCCGGGACTAGCGGCTACGAGCAGTACTTC,CSASAGTSGYEQYF
-,16,TRBV18,TRBJ2-2,-,TGTGCCAGCTCACCACCTTTAGCGGCGAACACCGGGGAGCTGTTTTTT,CASSPPLAANTGELFF
-,13,TRBV29-1,TRBJ1-1,TRBD1,TGCAGCGTTGAATTCAGGGGGGAAACTGAAGCTTTCTTT,CSVEFRGETEAFF
-,17,TRBV7-2,TRBJ1-2,TRBD1,TGTGCCAGCAGCTTAGCCGGGACAGACCCATCCAGCTATGGCTACACCTTC,CASSLAGTDPSSYGYTF
-,13,TRBV28,TRBJ1-2,-,TGTGCCAGCAGAATTCCTCAGGATGCTGGCTACACCTTC,CASRIPQDAGYTF
-,14,TRBV6-6,TRBJ2-3,TRBD1,TGTGCCAGCACCCTACAGGGGAGCACAGATACGCAGTATTTT,CASTLQGSTDTQYF